This T cell receptor beta chain came from a study of glioma-infiltrating T cells (dated by TCRdb to about 2016). Looking at the study overall: Sequencing of TCR alpha- and beta-chain repertoires was performed on glioma tissue, on non-neoplastic brain tissue, and on matched peripheral blood mononuclear cells. The paired cohort was made up of three low-grade glioma patients, several primary glioblastoma patients and three non-glioma patients who contributed non-neoplastic brain tissue. Each tissue-infiltrating repertoire was compared with the same patient's peripheral blood repertoire to measure divergence between tissue and blood T-cell populations. Overall study results and their limits: VJ-independent divergence between tissue and blood was found to be below expectation in non-neoplastic patients but above expectation in all gliomas, particularly low-grade gliomas. Only a very small number of CDR3 sequences turned up in both tissue and blood, a result put down to high CDR3 diversity combined with limited sampling. Group comparisons rested on small numbers: three non-neoplastic, three low-grade glioma and several glioblastoma patients.

Taken from cysteine to phenylalanine, the CDR3 has 14 residues. Only the CDR3 region is kept as DNA, spanning 42 bases read in frame from base 1. V was cut back by 3 bases and J by 4 bases, leaving a gap of 12 bases between them. Sequences KGHSH (CDR1) and LQKENI (CDR2) are obtained from the germline V gene. TCR alpha and beta CDR3 regions were amplified with the iRepertoire nested amplicon-rescue multiplex PCR (arm-PCR) platform from RNA. The input for one-step reverse transcription and amplification was 100-400 ng of tissue mRNA or PBMC total RNA. After bead purification, a secondary multiplex PCR added Illumina adapters, and libraries were gel-purified between 200 and 400 bp. Libraries carried internal 6-nucleotide barcodes used for demultiplexing. Sequencing of the libraries was done on an Illumina MiSeq using 2x220 or 2x250 nucleotide paired-end reads. Per the original workflow: Paired reads were merged with FLASH 1.2.11 and aligned to the GRCh37 human genome with BWA-MEM before extracting TRA and TRB reads. V and J assignment used an IMGT-derived reference of cassette sequences and CDR3 motifs that included pseudogenes. Three-frame translation of reads was performed, and productive CDR3s were defined as those with a C...FGXG motif and no stop codons. Unique combinations of V-J cassette pair and CDR3 amino acid sequence were defined as clonotypes. Filtering of reads was based on Hamming distance, with the threshold set by the sequence error rate of each sample in mapped regions. TCRdb itself trimmed the public reads at Q25 with fastp, ran MiXCR and retained productive beta chains. Every distinct CDR3 protein forms one entry, paired with its most common genes and DNA. The V and J calls shown here were made by TCRdb, not taken from the authors' results. This sample has approximately 190,000 distinct CDR3 sequences in its table, and 30% to 40% of those were observed once. Around 20% of the sample rests with the top ten.

At least ten counts were recorded for this clonotype. What this receptor recognizes is not known. No qualities accompany the bases; no much larger clone lies one base away. Sequenced input: glioma tissue, nonneoplastic brain tissue, or PBMCs (not recorded which). The clonotype originates from a human donor with low-grade glioma or glioblastoma, undergoing nonglioma brain surgery, or in good health (not recorded which). The V and J segments used are TRBV18 and TRBJ1-1; the best D guess is TRBD1, with 6 bases matching. The DNA is as follows: TGTGCCAGCTCACCTGGCGGGGGGCCCACTGAAGCTTTCTTT. This gives the protein CASSPGGGPTEAFF.